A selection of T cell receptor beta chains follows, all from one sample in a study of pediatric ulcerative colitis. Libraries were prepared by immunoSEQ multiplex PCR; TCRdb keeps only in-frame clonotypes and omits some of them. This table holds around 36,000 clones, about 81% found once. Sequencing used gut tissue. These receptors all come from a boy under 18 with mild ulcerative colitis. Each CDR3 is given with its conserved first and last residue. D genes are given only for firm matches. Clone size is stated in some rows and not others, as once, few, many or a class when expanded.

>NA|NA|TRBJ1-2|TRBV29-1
CSVVSRRDYGYTF
TGCAGCGTTGTTTCCAGGCGCGACTATGGCTACACCTTC
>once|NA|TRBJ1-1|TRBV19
CASSIARGRSTEAFF
TGTGCCAGTAGTATAGCTCGGGGGCGCAGTACTGAAGCTTTCTTT
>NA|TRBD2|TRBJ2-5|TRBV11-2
CASSSGLAGETQYF
TGTGCCAGCAGCTCAGGACTAGCGGGGGAGACCCAGTACTTC
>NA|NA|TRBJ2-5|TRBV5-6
CASSFGGFQETQYF
TGTGCCAGCAGCTTTGGGGGCTTCCAAGAGACCCAGTACTTC
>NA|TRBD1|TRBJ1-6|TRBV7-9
CASRAGGPSSPLHF
TGTGCCAGCAGGGCAGGGGGCCCTAGTTCACCCCTCCACTTT
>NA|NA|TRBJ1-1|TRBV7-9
CASSLNLFGSEAFF
TGTGCCAGCAGCTTAAACCTCTTCGGATCTGAAGCTTTCTTT
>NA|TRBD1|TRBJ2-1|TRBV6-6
CASSAPGQGYNEQFF
TGTGCCAGCAGTGCACCGGGACAGGGTTACAATGAGCAGTTCTTC
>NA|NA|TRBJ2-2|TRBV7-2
CASSFRGGNTGELFF
TGTGCCAGCAGCTTTAGAGGGGGAAACACCGGGGAGCTGTTTTTT
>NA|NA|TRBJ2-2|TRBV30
CAWSIGGPGELFF
TGTGCCTGGAGTATCGGGGGCCCCGGGGAGCTGTTTTTT
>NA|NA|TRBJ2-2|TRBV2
CASSEQGTDTGELFF
TGTGCCAGCAGTGAGCAGGGTACGGACACCGGGGAGCTGTTTTTT
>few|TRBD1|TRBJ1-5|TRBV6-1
CASSGQGRQPQHF
TGTGCCAGCAGTGGACAGGGTAGACAGCCCCAGCATTTT
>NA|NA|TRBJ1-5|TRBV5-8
CASSSDAQRPQHF
TGTGCCAGCAGCTCCGATGCCCAGAGACCCCAGCATTTT
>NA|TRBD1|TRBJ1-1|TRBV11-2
CASTIRDRMNTEAFF
TGTGCCAGCACTATTAGGGACAGGATGAACACTGAAGCTTTCTTT
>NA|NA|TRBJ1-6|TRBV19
CASSSLAATPTPLHF
TGTGCCAGTAGTTCCCTGGCCGCCACCCCGACACCCCTCCACTTT
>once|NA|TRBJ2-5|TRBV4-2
CASSQRDPGETQYF
TGTGCCAGCAGCCAGAGGGATCCGGGGGAGACCCAGTACTTC
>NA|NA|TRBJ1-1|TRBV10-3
CAISVDRNTEAFF
TGTGCCATCAGTGTTGACAGAAACACTGAAGCTTTCTTT
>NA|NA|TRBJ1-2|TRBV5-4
CASSSTEGYTF
TGTGCCAGCAGCTCGACAGAAGGCTACACCTTC
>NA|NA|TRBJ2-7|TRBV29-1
CSVASASNEQYF
TGCAGCGTTGCATCAGCGTCGAACGAGCAGTACTTC
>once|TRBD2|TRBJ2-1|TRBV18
CASSPASRGGKQFF
TGTGCCAGCTCACCCGCAAGCCGGGGGGGGAAGCAGTTCTTC
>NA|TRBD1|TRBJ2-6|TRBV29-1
CSVVETGGSSGANVLTF
TGCAGCGTTGTGGAGACAGGGGGCAGCTCTGGGGCCAACGTCCTGACTTTC
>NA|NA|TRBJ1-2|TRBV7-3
CASSFGQGEGYTF
TGTGCCAGCAGCTTCGGCCAGGGCGAAGGCTACACCTTC
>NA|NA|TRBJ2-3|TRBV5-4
CASSLDGGRTDTQYF
TGTGCCAGCAGCTTGGACGGGGGCCGCACAGATACGCAGTATTTT
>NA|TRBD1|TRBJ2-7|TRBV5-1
CASSSVPGQGASEQYF
TGCGCCAGCAGCTCAGTTCCGGGACAGGGGGCCTCCGAGCAGTACTTC
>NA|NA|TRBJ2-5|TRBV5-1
CASSWGGTETQYF
TGCGCCAGCAGCTGGGGGGGCACAGAGACCCAGTACTTC
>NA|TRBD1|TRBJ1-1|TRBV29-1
CSVRRDRGPLNTEAFF
TGCAGCGTTAGACGGGACAGGGGGCCGTTGAACACTGAAGCTTTCTTT
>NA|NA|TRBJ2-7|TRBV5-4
CASSPRGGYEQYF
TGTGCCAGCAGTCCAAGGGGGGGCTACGAGCAGTACTTC
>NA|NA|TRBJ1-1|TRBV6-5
CASSYDTEAFF
TGTGCCAGCAGCTACGACACTGAAGCTTTCTTT
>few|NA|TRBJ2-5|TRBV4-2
CASSQEGYTQMTQYF
TGTGCCAGCAGCCAAGAGGGGTATACGCAGATGACCCAGTACTTC
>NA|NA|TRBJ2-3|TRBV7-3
CASSLTGSDTQYF
TGTGCCAGCAGCTTAACAGGGTCAGATACGCAGTATTTT
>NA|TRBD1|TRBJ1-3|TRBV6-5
CASSLTGTGNTIYF
TGTGCCAGCAGTCTGACAGGGACTGGAAACACCATATATTTT
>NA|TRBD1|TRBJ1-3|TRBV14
CASSRLRDRHSGNTIYF
TGTGCCAGCAGCCGCCTTAGGGACAGACACTCTGGAAACACCATATATTTT
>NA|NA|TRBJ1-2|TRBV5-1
CASSSTAQYGYTF
TGCGCCAGCAGCTCTACAGCGCAATATGGCTACACCTTC
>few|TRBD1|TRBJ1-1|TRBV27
CASREGALNTEAFF
TGTGCCAGCAGGGAGGGGGCGTTGAACACTGAAGCTTTCTTT
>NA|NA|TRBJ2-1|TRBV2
CASSGGAEQFF
TGTGCCAGCAGTGGGGGGGCTGAGCAGTTCTTC
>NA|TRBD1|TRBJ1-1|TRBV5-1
CASSGDRGGVNTEAFF
TGCGCCAGCAGCGGGGACAGGGGTGGTGTGAACACTGAAGCTTTCTTT